The 29 T cell receptor beta chains below come from one sample, sequenced in a study of OX40 agonist ivuxolimab in advanced cancers. Clones were read by immunoSEQ multiplex PCR, and TCRdb kept only the in-frame ones, dropping some. This sample has around 61,000 clones, with 92% found just once. Sample: CD4+ or CD8+ T cells sorted from blood, taken in a trial of the OX40 agonist ivuxolimab. The receptors derive from an adult with an advanced solid tumor such as melanoma, head and neck, liver or kidney cancer.

This chain links TRBV4-2 with TRBJ2-7, with D maybe TRBD2 (6 bases). The V gene lost 0 bases and the J gene lost 4 bases, with 13 bases spanning the gap. The CDR3 runs 15 residues. Germline assignment: CDR1 LGHNA and CDR2 YNFKEQ. The CDR3 reads CASSQEGTAGYEQYV. DNA for the CDR3: TGTGCCAGCAGCCAAGAAGGGACCGCGGGGTACGAGCAGTACGTC.

The chain joins TRBV5-1 to TRBJ2-3; 7 bases align to TRBD1. The CDR3 is made up of 14 amino acids. J gave up 5 bases and V 4 bases, and 7 bases lay outside the gene matches. Germline CDR1 SGHRS, CDR2 YFSETQ. CDR3 sequence: CASSLDRVGDTQYF. CDR3 bases: TGCGCCAGCAGCCTTGACAGGGTGGGAGATACGCAGTATTTT.

CDR3: CASSIQAMRPGAFF. The CDR3 DNA reads TGTGCCAGTAGTATTCAGGCAATGCGTCCGGGAGCTTTCTTT. The chain has TRBV19 and TRBJ1-1; D gene ambiguous. Trimming took 3 bases from V and 10 from J, leaving 18 bases between them. The germline gives CDR1 LNHDA, CDR2 SQIVND (reference sequence). The CDR3 extends over 14 amino acids. Looking up the rest from reference TRBV19 and TRBJ1-1 gives the full variable domain: DGGITQSPKYLFRKEGQNVTLSCEQNLNHDAMYWYRQDPGQGLRLIYYSQIVNDFQKGDIAEGYSVSREKKESFPLTVTSAQKNPTAFYLCASSIQAMRPGAFFGQGTRLTVV.

The chain's CDR3 is CASSAGQGAGEKLFF. DNA for the CDR3: TGTGCCAGCAGCGCGGGACAGGGGGCGGGTGAAAAACTGTTTTTT. The V gene is TRBV9, the J gene TRBJ1-4; 12 bases agree with TRBD1. With V trimmed by 3 bases and J by 7 bases, 4 bases remained unmatched. CDR1 is SGDLS and CDR2 is YYNGEE in the germline V gene. The CDR3 totals 15 residues.

The chain joins TRBV5-4 to TRBJ1-4; unclear D gene. Germline CDR1 and CDR2: SGHNT and YYREEE (reference sequence). Trimming removed 4 bases from V and 8 bases from J, with 12 bases in between. The CDR3 has 13 amino acids. The CDR3 DNA follows: TGTGCCAGCAGCCAAGGTAGATCGGAAAAACTGTTTTTT. Translated, it gives CASSQGRSEKLFF.

The V gene is TRBV28, the J gene TRBJ1-5; tentative D call: TRBD1 (5 bases). This CDR3 has 14 amino acids. Trimming removed 4 bases at V and 2 bases at J, with 9 bases between. Germline V lookup: CDR1 MDHEN, CDR2 SYDVKM. The CDR3 here is CASSSLGGNQPQHF. The DNA of the CDR3 is TGTGCCAGCAGTTCCCTGGGGGGCAATCAGCCCCAGCATTTT.

The chain uses TRBV5-4 and TRBJ1-2; D unresolved. Germline V gives CDR1 SGHNT, CDR2 YYREEE (reference sequence). V was clipped by 0 bases and J by 4 bases, with 7 bases between them. CDR3 length: 13 amino acids. CDR3 region: CASSLGQIYGYTF. The CDR3 bases are TGTGCCAGCAGCTTGGGGCAGATCTATGGCTACACCTTC.

The chain couples TRBV9 to TRBJ2-3; 7 bases match TRBD1. The length of the CDR3 is 15 residues. In germline, CDR1 is SGDLS, CDR2 YYNGEE. With V trimmed by 7 bases and J by 3 bases, 11 bases remained unmatched. The CDR3 here is CASDVEGGITDTQYF. CDR3 in DNA: TGTGCCAGCGACGTCGAAGGGGGCATAACAGATACGCAGTATTTT. The full variable domain, with the rest looked up from reference TRBV9 and TRBJ2-3, is DSGVTQTPKHLITATGQRVTLRCSPRSGDLSVYWYQQSLDQGLQFLIQYYNGEERAKGNILERFSAQQFPDLHSELNLSSLELGDSALYFCASDVEGGITDTQYFGPGTRLTVL.

Details on this clone: This sample also contains other DNA sequences that code for the same CDR3. The chain combines TRBV27 with TRBJ1-5, with D hard to call. Germline values: CDR1 MNHEY, CDR2 SMNVEV (reference sequence). V dropped 5 bases and J dropped 0 bases, with 5 bases sitting between them. The CDR3 is 13 residues long. CDR3: CASSPYSNQPQHF. CDR3 nucleotides: TGTGCCAGCAGTCCGTATAGCAATCAGCCCCAGCATTTT.

The chain uses TRBV9 and TRBJ1-1; a possible D gene is TRBD1 (6 bases). Trimming pared 4 bases from V and 2 bases from J, leaving 9 bases between. Germline CDR1 is SGDLS and CDR2 is YYNGEE. The CDR3 is made up of 13 amino acids. CDR3 sequence reads: CASSIQGNTEAFF. The CDR3 DNA sequence: TGTGCCAGCAGCATACAGGGAAACACTGAAGCTTTCTTT.

This clone has just one count. The J gene is TRBJ1-5, the V gene TRBV7-9; a possible D gene is TRBD1 (5 bases). CDR1 is SEHNR and CDR2 is FQNEAQ in the germline V gene (reference sequence). Trimming took off 4 bases at V and 5 bases at J, with 12 bases between the two ends. This CDR3 has 14 amino acids. CDR3 amino acids: CASSSDRVDQPQHF. DNA for the CDR3: TGTGCCAGCAGCTCAGACAGAGTAGATCAGCCCCAGCATTTT.

The chain combines TRBV6-6 with TRBJ1-2; TRBD1 matches 9 bases. V lost 7 bases to trimming and J lost 8 bases; unmatched junction nucleotides: 11. CDR3 length equals 14 residues. CDR1 MNHNY and CDR2 SVGAGI come from the germline V gene (reference sequence). The DNA for the CDR3 is TGTGCCAGCATCCGCCCACAGGGGGCAAGGGGCTACACCTTC. Protein: CASIRPQGARGYTF.

V and J are TRBV25-1 and TRBJ2-5, with D hard to call. Germline V gene sequence: CDR1 MGHDK, CDR2 SYGVNS. This CDR3 spans 12 amino acids. The germline V and J ends were trimmed by 5 bases and 7 bases, with 11 bases remaining between them. The CDR3 DNA follows: TGTGCCAGCAGTTATGGGTTTGGGACCCAGTACTTC. It encodes CASSYGFGTQYF.

This clone was recorded once. V is TRBV9 and J is TRBJ1-1; D may be TRBD1 (6 bases). The CDR3 extends over 13 amino acids. Trimming took 3 bases from V and 7 from J, leaving 13 bases between them. Looked up from germline, CDR1 is SGDLS and CDR2 is YYNGEE. CDR3 sequence: CASSGSTGNEAFF. For the CDR3, the DNA is TGTGCCAGCAGCGGGAGTACAGGGAATGAAGCTTTCTTT.

The chain is built from TRBV15 and TRBJ1-2; D is possibly TRBD1 (6 bases). The CDR3 has 15 residues. Germline V gene data show CDR1 as LNHNV and CDR2 as YYDKDF (reference sequence). V was shortened by 0 bases and J by 2 bases, with 10 bases between the two germline ends. The CDR3 loop is CATSRDLGGNYGYTF. In DNA, the CDR3 is TGTGCCACCAGCAGAGATCTGGGGGGCAACTATGGCTACACCTTC.

J is TRBJ1-5 and V is TRBV15; maybe TRBD1 (5 bases). Trimming pared 3 bases from V and 2 bases from J, leaving 8 bases between. The germline V gene encodes CDR1 LNHNV and CDR2 YYDKDF (reference sequence). The CDR3 length is 14 residues. The CDR3 here is CATSSRAGNQPQHF. The CDR3 coding sequence is TGTGCCACCAGCAGCAGGGCGGGCAATCAGCCCCAGCATTTT.

The chain uses TRBV29-1 and TRBJ1-2; D is unclear. Germline lookup yields CDR1 SQVTM and CDR2 ANQGSEA. Trimming stripped 5 bases from V and 6 bases from J, with 7 bases between. There are 10 residues in the CDR3. The CDR3 sequence: CSVSNDGYTF. In DNA form, the CDR3 reads TGCAGCGTTTCGAACGATGGCTACACCTTC.

In this sample, this clone turned up once. V and J are TRBV13 and TRBJ1-1, with a weak D call TRBD1 (5 bases). CDR3 length: 17 amino acids. Trimming cost V 6 bases and J 3 bases, with 23 bases left between them. Germline V gene sequence: CDR1 PRHDT, CDR2 FYEKMQ (reference sequence). CDR3 in amino acids: CASSSNWGSGSDTEAFF. The CDR3 DNA is TGTGCCAGCAGTTCAAATTGGGGCAGCGGCTCTGACACTGAAGCTTTCTTT.

This rearrangement joins TRBV30 to TRBJ1-5, with D tentatively TRBD1 (5 bases). Germline V CDR1 and CDR2: GTSNPN, SVGIG (reference sequence). V lost 3 bases to trimming and J lost 4 bases, with 16 bases between them. The length of the CDR3 is 15 residues. CDR3 sequence: CAWRGGEGLNQPQHF. CDR3 bases: TGTGCCTGGAGGGGGGGGGAAGGACTGAATCAGCCCCAGCATTTT.

The J gene is TRBJ1-1, the V gene TRBV6-6; 9 bases are a match to TRBD1. The CDR3 is made up of 16 amino acids. CDR1 is MNHNY and CDR2 is SVGAGI in the germline V gene (reference sequence). The junction had 9 bases not matched to a gene; V was cut back by 4 bases and J by 3 bases. The CDR3 bases are TGTGCCAGCAGTTGGGACAGGGCGAATAGGTACACTGAAGCTTTCTTT. Its protein product is CASSWDRANRYTEAFF.

V gene TRBV7-2 combines with J gene TRBJ1-3, with a tentative D call TRBD1 (5 bases). This CDR3 contains 14 residues. The germline CDR1 and CDR2 sequences are SGHTA and FQGNSA. The V end was cut by 0 bases, the J end by 2 bases, with 5 bases between. The CDR3 region is CASSLAGAGNTIYF. CDR3 nucleotides: TGTGCCAGCAGCTTAGCAGGGGCTGGAAACACCATATATTTT.

The gene calls are TRBV28 and TRBJ2-3; maybe TRBD2 (5 bases). V lost 8 bases and J lost 0, with 15 bases in between. The CDR3 covers 15 residues. Germline V gene lookup returns CDR1 MDHEN and CDR2 SYDVKM. The CDR3, as DNA: TGTGCCAGCCTGAGGAGACTAACTAGCACAGATACGCAGTATTTT. Its protein product is CASLRRLTSTDTQYF. Drawing the rest from reference TRBV28 and TRBJ2-3, the complete variable domain is DVKVTQSSRYLVKRTGEKVFLECVQDMDHENMFWYRQDPGLGLRLIYFSYDVKMKEKGDIPEGYSVSREKKERFSLILESASTNQTSMYLCASLRRLTSTDTQYFGPGTRLTVL.

The chain uses TRBV11-3 and TRBJ2-1; the match to TRBD2 covers 9 bases. CDR1 and CDR2 from the germline V gene are SGHNT and YENEEA. The CDR3 totals 13 residues. V shed 3 bases and J 12 bases; nucleotides not matched to a gene: 6. The CDR3 region is CASSFVAGGRQFF. CDR3 DNA sequence: TGTGCCAGCAGCTTCGTTGCGGGAGGGAGGCAGTTCTTC.

V gene TRBV30 combines with J gene TRBJ2-2; no reliable D call. This CDR3 region has 13 residues. CDR1 and CDR2 (germline): GTSNPN, SVGIG (reference sequence). The V end was cut by 0 bases, the J end by 10 bases, with 12 bases between. CDR3 residues: CAWSVNRATELFF. CDR3 bases: TGTGCCTGGAGTGTAAACCGGGCAACGGAGCTGTTTTTT.

The gene calls are TRBV2 and TRBJ2-1, with 9 bases aligning to TRBD1. CDR3 length: 14 residues. Looked up from germline, CDR1 is SNHLY and CDR2 is FYNNEI. V lost 6 bases to trimming and J lost 9 bases; unmatched junction nucleotides: 9. In nucleotides, the CDR3 is TGTGCCAGCAGACGCGGACAGGGGATGGGTGAGCAGTTCTTC. Protein sequence: CASRRGQGMGEQFF.

V usage is TRBV2 and J usage is TRBJ1-3; D possibly corresponds to TRBD1 (6 bases). Trimming took 6 bases from V and 2 from J, leaving 23 bases between them. The CDR3 runs to 18 residues. The germline CDR1 and CDR2 sequences are SNHLY and FYNNEI. The CDR3 DNA sequence: TGTGCCAGCAGGGGACGGCATTTTGACAGGCGGACTGGAAACACCATATATTTT. This translates into CASRGRHFDRRTGNTIYF.

This chain joins TRBV4-2 and TRBJ1-1; 8 bases agree with TRBD1. Germline V gene sequence: CDR1 LGHNA, CDR2 YNFKEQ. CDR3 length: 15 amino acids. Trimming at V came to 2 bases and at J to 6 bases, leaving 8 bases not matched to a gene. CDR3 sequence (DNA): TGTGCCAGCAGCCAATCGCAGGGGGCGAGTGCTGAAGCTTTCTTT. Protein sequence: CASSQSQGASAEAFF.

CDR3 in DNA: TGCACCAGCAGCCGCTCGGTTGGGGAAGACAGGAAGAACACTGAAGCTTTCTTT. It codes for CTSSRSVGEDRKNTEAFF. This sequence joins TRBV1 and TRBJ1-1; the D segment call TRBD1 is taken from the table without a DNA check. TRBV1 is shown as a pseudogene. This CDR3 contains 18 residues.

The chain uses TRBV5-1 and TRBJ1-1, with D possibly matching TRBD1 (5 bases). Germline loops: CDR1 SGHRS, CDR2 YFSETQ. Trimming took off 0 bases at V and 7 bases at J, with 13 bases between the two ends. The CDR3 consists of 14 residues. CDR3 sequence: CASSLEWGWGEAFF. The CDR3 DNA reads TGCGCCAGCAGCTTGGAATGGGGCTGGGGTGAAGCTTTCTTT.